This TCR beta chain was profiled in a study of shared clonotypes between healthy human individuals. Notes on the study in general: There were few donors, and this limited the genetic and exposure-history diversity represented.

Partitioning of CD4+ cells yielded a CD45RA+ naive subset and a CD45RA-negative memory subset. V gave up 4 bases and J gave up 4 bases, with 13 bases separating them. Germline-derived CDR1 and CDR2 are SGHTA and FQGNSA. The CDR3 is 15 residues long. When replicate PCRs were run on sorted subsets, they used 200 to 250 ng DNA, some 30,000 T cell genomes. Profiled with immunoSEQ multiplex PCR; TCRdb holds only in-frame clones, not every one. The sample yields approximately 1,500,000 clones, over 95% seen once. On this clone: The target antigen is unknown.

The origin of this receptor is a man in his thirties or forties in good health. The chain recombines TRBV7-2 with TRBJ2-2, with a tentative D call TRBD2 (7 bases). The specimen was naive CD4+ T cells sorted from blood. Subset in this sample: CD45RA+ positively selected. The CDR3 bases are TGTGCCAGCAGCTACTTTAGGGGGGGCACCGGGGAGCTGTTTTTT. This codes for CASSYFRGGTGELFF.